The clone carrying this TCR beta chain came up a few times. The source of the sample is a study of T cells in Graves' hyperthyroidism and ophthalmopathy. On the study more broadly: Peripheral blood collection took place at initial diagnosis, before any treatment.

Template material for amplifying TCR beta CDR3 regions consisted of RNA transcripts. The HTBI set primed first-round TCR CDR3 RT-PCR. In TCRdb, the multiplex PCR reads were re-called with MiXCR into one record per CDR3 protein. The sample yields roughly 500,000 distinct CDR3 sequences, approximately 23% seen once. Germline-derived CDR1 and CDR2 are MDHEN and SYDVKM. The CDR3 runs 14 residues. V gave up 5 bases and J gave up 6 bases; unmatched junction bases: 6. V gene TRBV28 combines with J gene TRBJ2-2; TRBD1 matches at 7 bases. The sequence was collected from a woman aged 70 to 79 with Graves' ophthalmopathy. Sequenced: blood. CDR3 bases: TGTGCCAGCAGTCCGACAGGGACCGCCGGGGAGCTGTTTTTT. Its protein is CASSPTGTAGELFF.